The 29 T cell receptor beta chains below all came from one sample that was sequenced in a study of Ad26.COV2.S vaccination and SARS-CoV-2 variants. Produced via immunoSEQ multiplex PCR; TCRdb's table is partial and in-frame only. Of fewer than 800,000 clones listed, around 90% were seen once; the top ten hold approximately 1.5%. Sample treatment: over 15 received Ad26.COV2.S at low or high dose, single or two shots; five or six received placebo; per-sample allocation not given. Sample collection was performed on day 63 after the first vaccine or placebo injection. The sample was peripheral blood, taken in a trial of Ad26.COV2.S vaccine versus placebo. Every receptor here comes from a person between 18 and 65 years old who received the Ad26.COV2.S COVID-19 vaccine or a placebo.

This clone was recorded a few times. This chain connects TRBV7-8 to TRBJ1-2, with D possibly TRBD1 on 5 matching bases. Germline V gives CDR1 SGHVS, CDR2 FQNEAQ. The V end lost 0 bases, the J end lost 4 bases, and 15 bases lay between the germline ends. This CDR3 comprises 16 residues. CDR3 sequence: CASSLAGLTKTYGYTF. The CDR3 DNA follows: TGTGCCAGCAGCTTAGCGGGACTGACAAAGACCTATGGCTACACCTTC.

V gene TRBV5-1 combines with J gene TRBJ1-2, with 8 bases that match TRBD1. Germline V gene lookup returns CDR1 SGHRS and CDR2 YFSETQ. The junction had 10 bases not matched to a gene; V was cut back by 4 bases and J by 5 bases. The CDR3 is 15 amino acids. The CDR3 sequence: CASSPVLDRVYGYTF. The CDR3 bases are TGCGCCAGCAGCCCAGTGTTGGACAGGGTGTATGGCTACACCTTC.

The gene calls are TRBV4-3 and TRBJ2-1; TRBD1 or TRBD2 may be the D gene (5 bases each). V was trimmed by 2 bases and J by 0 bases, leaving 8 bases between them. This CDR3 spans 15 amino acids. Germline loops: CDR1 LGHNA, CDR2 YSLEER. The CDR3 protein is CASSQSGSSYNEQFF. CDR3 DNA sequence: TGCGCCAGCAGCCAATCAGGGAGCTCCTACAATGAGCAGTTCTTC.

This rearrangement joins TRBV29-1 to TRBJ2-7; D unclear. The V and J ends lost 0 bases and 0 bases respectively, with 6 bases between them. Germline V CDR1 and CDR2: SQVTM, ANQGSEA. The CDR3 has 13 residues. CDR3 sequence reads: CSVEENNSYEQYF. CDR3 sequence (DNA): TGCAGCGTTGAAGAAAATAACTCCTACGAGCAGTACTTC.

The table lists this clone with a few counts. The chain combines TRBV5-4 with TRBJ2-7, with TRBD2 identical over 14 bases. In germline, CDR1 is SGHNT, CDR2 YYREEE (reference sequence). With 4 bases clipped from V and 1 base from J, the junction kept 7 bases outside the gene matches. CDR3 length: 17 amino acids. The CDR3 loop reads CASSPGTSGSLSYEQYF. CDR3 sequence (DNA): TGTGCCAGCAGCCCCGGGACTAGCGGGAGCCTATCCTACGAGCAGTACTTC.

On this clone: Other DNA sequences in the same sample also yield this CDR3. This sequence joins TRBV3-1 (or the pseudogene TRBV3-2) and TRBJ2-7; D ambiguous. The CDR3 sequence is 12 residues long. Trimming took 1 base from V and 3 from J, leaving 4 bases between them. Germline lookup yields CDR1 LGHDT and CDR2 YNNKEL (reference sequence). The CDR3 sequence: CASSQAVYEQYF. The CDR3 bases are TGTGCCAGCAGCCAAGCGGTCTACGAGCAGTACTTC.

The V and J genes are TRBV12-3 or TRBV12-4 and TRBJ2-3; D is unclear. The CDR3 runs 12 residues. V was cut by 3 bases and J by 7 bases, with 8 bases left in between. This CDR3 reads CASSFLDYTQYF. CDR3 nucleotide sequence: TGTGCCAGCAGTTTTTTAGATTATACGCAGTATTTT.

The chain is built from TRBV2 and TRBJ1-2; TRBD1 matches 12 bases. V was clipped by 8 bases and J by 6 bases; unmatched bases: 7. CDR3 length equals 14 residues. CDR1 is SNHLY and CDR2 is FYNNEI in the germline V gene. The CDR3 DNA is TGTGCCAGCGGGGGACAGGGGGCAAGAAATGGCTACACCTTC. This sequence encodes CASGGQGARNGYTF.

This clone came up once. The V call is TRBV29-1, the J call TRBJ1-2; no clear D. The V and J ends lost 1 base and 0 bases respectively, with 6 bases between them. The CDR3 has 13 residues. The germline CDR1 and CDR2 sequences are SQVTM and ANQGSEA. CDR3 DNA sequence: TGCAGCGTTGAAGGCAGAGCTAACTATGGCTACACCTTC. Encoded protein: CSVEGRANYGYTF.

Note on this clone: This specimen includes other DNA sequences encoding the same CDR3. J is TRBJ2-1 and V is TRBV7-2; possibly TRBD2 for D (5 bases). Germline V gene lookup returns CDR1 SGHTA and CDR2 FQGNSA. The CDR3 is made up of 15 amino acids. Trimming stripped 1 base from V and 0 bases from J, with 7 bases between. CDR3 sequence: CASSLDGSSYNEQFF. The DNA of the CDR3 is TGTGCCAGCAGCTTAGATGGGAGCTCCTACAATGAGCAGTTCTTC.

The genes are TRBV19 and TRBJ2-1; 7 bases align to TRBD2. Per germline, CDR1 LNHDA and CDR2 SQIVND (reference sequence). The trim removed 4 bases at V and 3 bases at J, leaving 6 bases unmatched. The CDR3 is 15 amino acids. The CDR3 sequence is CASSKGLADYNEQFF. The CDR3 DNA reads as TGTGCCAGTAGTAAGGGGCTAGCGGACTACAATGAGCAGTTCTTC.

The chain links TRBV12-3 or TRBV12-4 to TRBJ1-2, with no clear D. CDR3 length: 13 residues. V dropped 1 base and J dropped 4 bases, with 7 bases sitting between them. CDR3 in amino acids: CASSLVTVYGYTF. The CDR3 DNA sequence: TGTGCCAGCAGTTTAGTTACAGTCTATGGCTACACCTTC.

This clone appeared once. The chain carries TRBV2 and TRBJ2-1; maybe TRBD2 (5 bases). The V end lost 4 bases, the J end lost 0 bases, and 10 bases lay between the germline ends. This CDR3 contains 15 residues. CDR1 is SNHLY, CDR2 FYNNEI, per germline. DNA for the CDR3: TGTGCCAGCAGTGGACTCACTAGCTCCTACAATGAGCAGTTCTTC. This sequence encodes CASSGLTSSYNEQFF.

This clone showed up just a few times. V usage is TRBV5-5 and J usage is TRBJ1-6; possibly TRBD1 for D (5 bases). CDR1 SGHKS and CDR2 YYEKEE come from the germline V gene (reference sequence). The CDR3 runs to 15 residues. The V gene lost 0 bases and the J gene lost 9 bases, with 13 bases spanning the gap. The CDR3 coding sequence is TGTGCCAGCAGCTTGGCGCCAGGGTTGAGTTCACCCCTCCACTTT. Its translation is CASSLAPGLSSPLHF.

The chain employs TRBV24-1 and TRBJ2-5, with 7 nucleotides matching TRBD1. Germline CDR1 reads KGHDR; CDR2 reads SFDVKD. CDR3 size: 18 residues. J gave up 0 bases and V 7 bases, and 16 bases lay outside the gene matches. The CDR3 protein is CATRRYARDRQYQETQYF. As DNA, the CDR3 is TGTGCCACCAGACGCTACGCTCGGGACAGACAGTACCAAGAGACCCAGTACTTC.

This clone was counted a few times. This chain joins TRBV25-1 and TRBJ1-6, with 10 bases aligning to TRBD1. J gave up 9 bases and V 4 bases, and 3 bases lay outside the gene matches. The length of the CDR3 is 14 residues. CDR1 MGHDK and CDR2 SYGVNS come from the germline V gene. The CDR3 is CASSGTGGPSPLHF. The CDR3 region has the DNA TGTGCCAGCAGTGGGACAGGGGGGCCTTCACCCCTCCACTTT.

The rearrangement uses TRBV21-1 and TRBJ1-1. TRBV21-1 is a known pseudogene. CDR3 length equals 14 residues. The CDR3 DNA reads TGTGCCAGCAGCACTCCCGGACCTAGGCTAAGAGCTTTCTTT. This translates into CASSTPGPRLRAFF.

V usage is TRBV2 and J usage is TRBJ2-2, with D possibly matching TRBD1 (7 bases). V lost 5 bases and J lost 4, with 20 bases in between. Germline CDR1 is SNHLY and CDR2 is FYNNEI. This CDR3 contains 17 residues. The CDR3 spells CASSTSLDRLITGELFF. The CDR3, as DNA: TGTGCCAGCAGTACTAGCTTGGACAGGTTAATCACCGGGGAGCTGTTTTTT.

The V call is TRBV3-1 (or the pseudogene TRBV3-2), the J call TRBJ2-1; 9 nucleotides align to TRBD1. This CDR3 region has 16 residues. The junction had 5 bases not matched to a gene; V was cut back by 0 bases and J by 5 bases. CDR1 LGHDT and CDR2 YNNKEL come from the germline V gene (reference sequence). CDR3 region: CASSQEGRTGDNEQFF. Written as DNA, the CDR3 is TGTGCCAGCAGCCAAGAGGGAAGGACAGGGGACAATGAGCAGTTCTTC.

The CDR3 DNA follows: TGTGCCAGCAGTGAATTCCTAGCGGAGGACTACGAGCAGTACTTC. Its protein is CASSEFLAEDYEQYF. This chain connects TRBV6-1 to TRBJ2-7; TRBD2 aligns across 7 bases. The length of the CDR3 is 15 residues. Germline values: CDR1 MNHNS, CDR2 SASEGT. Trimming took 2 bases from V and 3 from J; bases not matched to a gene: 7.

The chain joins TRBV30 to TRBJ1-3; D is possibly TRBD1 (5 bases). The germline V gene encodes CDR1 GTSNPN and CDR2 SVGIG (reference sequence). The CDR3 is made up of 15 amino acids. V was trimmed by 0 bases and J by 0 bases, leaving 9 bases between them. The CDR3 region is CAWSVRGFSGNTIYF. CDR3 DNA sequence: TGTGCCTGGAGTGTTCGGGGCTTCTCTGGAAACACCATATATTTT.

This clone was counted only a few times. The V and J genes are TRBV29-1 and TRBJ1-1; D may be TRBD1 (6 bases). The V end was cut by 5 bases, the J end by 4 bases, with 17 bases between. CDR3 size: 14 residues. CDR1 is SQVTM, CDR2 ANQGSEA, per germline. The CDR3 region is CSVKRIGGLTEAFF. The CDR3 nucleotides are TGCAGCGTTAAGAGGATAGGGGGACTCACTGAAGCTTTCTTT.

In the case of this clone: This CDR3 is also generated by other DNA sequences in the sample. The V gene is TRBV24-1, the J gene TRBJ2-5; 9 bases agree with TRBD1. Germline assignment: CDR1 KGHDR and CDR2 SFDVKD. The V segment lost 4 bases and the J segment 4 bases; nucleotides outside the gene matches: 3. The CDR3 is made up of 14 amino acids. DNA for the CDR3: TGTGCCACCAGTGACCCGGGACAGGGAGAGACCCAGTACTTC. It codes for CATSDPGQGETQYF.

This clone appeared once. The genes are TRBV5-1 and TRBJ1-6; 7 nucleotides line up with TRBD1. Trimming at V came to 5 bases and at J to 6 bases, leaving 8 bases not matched to a gene. The CDR3 has 15 residues. Germline V gene data show CDR1 as SGHRS and CDR2 as YFSETQ. CDR3 protein: CASRSSGQINSPLHF. In DNA form, the CDR3 reads TGCGCCAGCAGAAGCTCGGGACAGATTAATTCACCCCTCCACTTT. The variable domain in full, with the rest retrieved from reference TRBV5-1 and TRBJ1-6, is KAGVTQTPRYLIKTRGQQVTLSCSPISGHRSVSWYQQTPGQGLQFLFEYFSETQRNKGNFPGRFSGRQFSNSRSEMNVSTLELGDSALYLCASRSSGQINSPLHFGNGTRLTVT.

The J gene is TRBJ1-5, the V gene TRBV7-2; no clear D gene. This CDR3 has 14 residues. The ends were cut back, 3 bases at V and 0 bases at J, with 6 bases in the middle. The V gene's germline CDR1 is SGHTA and CDR2 FQGNSA. The CDR3 bases are TGTGCCAGCAGCTTCGGGATTAGCAATCAGCCCCAGCATTTT. It codes for CASSFGISNQPQHF.

The CDR3 coding sequence is TGTGCCAGCAGCTTGGTTTATGGCTACACCTTC. This translates into CASSLVYGYTF. The J gene is TRBJ1-2, the V gene TRBV7-3; D gene uncertain. The CDR3 contains 11 residues. Germline CDR1 SGHTA, CDR2 FQGTGA. V lost 3 bases to trimming and J lost 5 bases, with 4 bases between them.

Comments on this clone: This same CDR3 is encoded by further DNA sequences in the sample. This chain joins TRBV18 and TRBJ1-4; 7 positions agree with TRBD1. In germline, CDR1 is KGHSH, CDR2 LQKENI. The length of the CDR3 is 14 residues. J lost 4 bases, V lost 3 bases, and 2 bases had no gene match. The CDR3 loop reads CASSPRDSNEKLFF. CDR3 in DNA: TGTGCCAGCTCACCCCGGGACAGTAATGAAAAACTGTTTTTT. The entire variable domain, with the rest obtained from reference TRBV18 and TRBJ1-4, is as follows: NAGVMQNPRHLVRRRGQEARLRCSPMKGHSHVYWYRQLPEEGLKFMVYLQKENIIDESGMPKERFSAEFPKEGPSILRIQQVVRGDSAAYFCASSPRDSNEKLFFGSGTQLSVL.

The chain's CDR3 is CATGFGRNSGANVLTF. CDR3 bases: TGTGCCACAGGGTTTGGCCGGAACTCTGGGGCCAACGTCCTGACTTTC. V is TRBV10-3 and J is TRBJ2-6; TRBD1 might be the D (5 bases). Germline loops: CDR1 ENHRY, CDR2 SYGVKD. The V and J ends lost 10 bases and 0 bases respectively, with 16 bases between them. The CDR3 spans 16 residues.

This chain joins TRBV6-6 and TRBJ1-6; tentatively, D is TRBD1 (5 bases). Trimming pared 6 bases from V and 10 bases from J, leaving 13 bases between. The CDR3 covers 13 residues. CDR1 MNHNY and CDR2 SVGAGI come from the germline V gene (reference sequence). The CDR3 loop is CASRGTKGSPLHF. In DNA form, the CDR3 reads TGTGCCAGCAGGGGGACGAAGGGATCACCCCTCCACTTT.